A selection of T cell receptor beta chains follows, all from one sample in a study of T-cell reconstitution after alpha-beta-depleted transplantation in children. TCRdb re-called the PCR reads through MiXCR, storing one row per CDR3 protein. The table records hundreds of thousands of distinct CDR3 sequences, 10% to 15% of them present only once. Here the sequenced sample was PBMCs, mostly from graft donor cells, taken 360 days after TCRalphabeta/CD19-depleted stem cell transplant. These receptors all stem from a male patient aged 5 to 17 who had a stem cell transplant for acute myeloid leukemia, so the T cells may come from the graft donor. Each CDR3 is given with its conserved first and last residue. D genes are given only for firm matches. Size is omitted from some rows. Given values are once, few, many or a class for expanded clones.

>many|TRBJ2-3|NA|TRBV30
TGTGCCTGGAGCCAACTCCGGGGGCAGTATTTT
CAWSQLRGQYF
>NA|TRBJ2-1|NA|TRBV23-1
TGCGCCCCTGGACCTTCCTACAATGAGCAGTTCTTC
CAPGPSYNEQFF
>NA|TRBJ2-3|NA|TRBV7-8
TGTGCCAGCAGCTTAGCAGTCCGGGGGGCGAGCACAGATACGCAGTATTTT
CASSLAVRGASTDTQYF
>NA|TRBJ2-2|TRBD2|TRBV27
TGTGCCAGCAGTAAACTAGCGGGAGAGGAGAACACCGGGGAGCTGTTTTTT
CASSKLAGEENTGELFF
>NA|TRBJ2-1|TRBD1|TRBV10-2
TGCGCCAGCAGTTCACCGGGACAGGGGGGCAATGAGCATTTCTTC
CASSSPGQGGNEHFF
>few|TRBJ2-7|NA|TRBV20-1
TGCAGTGCTAGAGACGGCAGAGGATGGGGTTGGGAGCAGTACTTC
CSARDGRGWGWEQYF
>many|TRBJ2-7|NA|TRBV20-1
TGCAGTGTATCTGCGGGTGGGGTCTACGAGCAGTACTTC
CSVSAGGVYEQYF
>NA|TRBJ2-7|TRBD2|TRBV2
TGTGCCAGCAGTCTCCCTAGCGGGGGGTACGAGCAGTACTTC
CASSLPSGGYEQYF
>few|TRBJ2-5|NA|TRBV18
TGTGCCAGCTCACCACCGAGCAGTCCTCAAGAGACCCAGTACTTC
CASSPPSSPQETQYF
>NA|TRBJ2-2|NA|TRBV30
TGTGCCTGGAGTGTACTGGGGATGAACACCGGGGAGCTGTTTTTT
CAWSVLGMNTGELFF
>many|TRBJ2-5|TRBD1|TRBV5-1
TGCGCCAGCAGCAACCCGGAGACAGGGGGAGTGGTCCGGCAAGAGACCCAGTACTTC
CASSNPETGGVVRQETQYF
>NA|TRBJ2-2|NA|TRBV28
TGTGCCAGTTACCCCGCCACCGGGGAGCTGTTTTTT
CASYPATGELFF
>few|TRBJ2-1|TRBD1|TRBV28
TGTGCCAGCAGTAACAGGGGCCCTTCCTACAATGAGCAGTTCTTC
CASSNRGPSYNEQFF
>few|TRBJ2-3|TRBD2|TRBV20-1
TGCAGTGCTTGGACAGGGGACCGACTAGCGGGAGGCCAAAAACCTACAGATACGCAGTATTTT
CSAWTGDRLAGGQKPTDTQYF
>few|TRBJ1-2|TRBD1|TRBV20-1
TGCAGTGCTAAGGACCTCAGGGGGATTTATGGCTACACCTTC
CSAKDLRGIYGYTF
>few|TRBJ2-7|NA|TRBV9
TGTGCCAGCAGCGTAGGCGGCAGAACCTACGAGCAGTACTTC
CASSVGGRTYEQYF
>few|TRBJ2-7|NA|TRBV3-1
TGTGCCAGCAGCTCGAGAGTAGGGCCGTCTCCCTACGAGCAGTACTTC
CASSSRVGPSPYEQYF
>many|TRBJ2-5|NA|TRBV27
TGTGCCAGCAGTTTATTAGGCCTGGGGGAGACCCAGTACTTC
CASSLLGLGETQYF
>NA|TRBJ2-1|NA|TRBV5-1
TGCGCCAGCAGTCTTGAGCTATACAATGAGCAGTTCTTC
CASSLELYNEQFF
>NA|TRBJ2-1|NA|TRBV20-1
TGCAGTGCCTACCTTCATGGGGCCACGGGGGTCAATGAGCAGTTCTTC
CSAYLHGATGVNEQFF
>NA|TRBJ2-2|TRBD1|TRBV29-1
TGCAGCGTTGGACAGGGGGCGTGGACCGGGGAGCTGTTTTTT
CSVGQGAWTGELFF
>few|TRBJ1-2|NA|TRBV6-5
TGTGCCAGCGGTGCCGACTATGGCTACACCTTC
CASGADYGYTF
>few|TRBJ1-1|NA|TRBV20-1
TGCAGTGCTAGACCTTATAGGGCGGACACTGAAGCTTTCTTT
CSARPYRADTEAFF
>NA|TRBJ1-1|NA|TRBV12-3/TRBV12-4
TGTGCCAGCACCTCGGGTCCTTTGAACACTGAAGCTTTCTTT
CASTSGPLNTEAFF
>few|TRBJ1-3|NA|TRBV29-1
TGCAGCGTCGGAAAACGGACAGAGCTATCTGGAAACACCATATATTTT
CSVGKRTELSGNTIYF
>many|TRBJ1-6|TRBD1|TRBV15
TGTGCCACCAGCCCCGGGGGGTGGGACAGGAATTCACCCCTCCACTTT
CATSPGGWDRNSPLHF
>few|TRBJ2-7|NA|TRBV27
TGTGCCAGCAGTTTACGAGGGAGCATCGACGAGCAGTACTTC
CASSLRGSIDEQYF
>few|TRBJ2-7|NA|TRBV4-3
TGCGCCAGCAGCCAAGATCGCTGGGGCCGGGACGAGCAGTACTTC
CASSQDRWGRDEQYF
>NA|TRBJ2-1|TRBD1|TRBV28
TGTGCCAGCAGATACAGGGGCGTTCGGTATGAGCAGTTCTTC
CASRYRGVRYEQFF
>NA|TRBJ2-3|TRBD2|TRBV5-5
TGTGCCAGCAGCCACACTAGCGGGACAGATACGCAGTATTTT
CASSHTSGTDTQYF